These 26 T cell receptor beta chains were all obtained from the same sample, sequenced in a study of PD-1 blockade in mismatch repair-deficient tumors (dated by TCRdb to the late 2010s). The protocol used for the library was the immunoSEQ multiplex PCR assay. The table comes from immuneACCESS by way of TCRdb, which keeps in-frame sequences with V and J called. Part of the clones is missing from these tables; in studies checked, under half for an unresolved V gene and the rest for unknown reasons. The sample yields tens of thousands of clones; 83% were counted once. The leading ten clones occupy roughly a fifth of the sample. This specimen's time point label, interpreted: peripheral blood 12 weeks after first pembrolizumab dose. Sequencing used peripheral blood, obtained 12 weeks after starting pembrolizumab. These receptors were taken from an adult with mismatch repair-deficient cancer.

J is TRBJ2-7 and V is TRBV7-2; 10 bases align to TRBD2. The CDR3 covers 14 residues. With 9 bases clipped from V and 5 bases from J, the junction kept 10 bases outside the gene matches. CDR1 is SGHTA and CDR2 is FQGNSA in the germline V gene. CDR3 sequence reads: CASTLAGEGHEQYF. CDR3 bases: TGTGCCAGTACCCTAGCGGGAGAAGGCCACGAGCAGTACTTC.

A single count supports this clone. This rearrangement joins TRBV5-1 to TRBJ1-2; 10 bases are a match to TRBD1. The V and J ends lost 4 bases and 5 bases, in that order; junction bases with no gene match: 8. This CDR3 region has 15 residues. The germline V gene has CDR1 SGHRS and CDR2 YFSETQ. This CDR3 reads CASSPTGGAHYGYTF. The CDR3 bases are TGCGCCAGCAGCCCGACAGGGGGCGCACATTATGGCTACACCTTC.

V gene TRBV7-8 combines with J gene TRBJ1-1, with 9 bases identical to TRBD1. There are 13 residues in the CDR3. Germline V lookup: CDR1 SGHVS, CDR2 FQNEAQ. After removal of 5 bases from V and 6 bases from J, the junction contained 4 bases not matched to a gene. The CDR3 DNA follows: TGTGCCAGCAGCGTGGACAGGGGCCCTGAAGCTTTCTTT. Residues: CASSVDRGPEAFF.

The chain carries TRBV6-5 and TRBJ2-5; TRBD2 matches at 8 bases. The CDR3 is 15 amino acids. V shed 4 bases and J 3 bases; nucleotides not matched to a gene: 7. Germline assignment: CDR1 MNHEY and CDR2 SVGAGI. As DNA, the CDR3 is TGTGCCAGCAGTTCCTATGGGACTAGGGAAGAGACCCAGTACTTC. Protein sequence: CASSSYGTREETQYF.

This chain links TRBV29-1 with TRBJ2-3, with 11 bases identical to TRBD1. Trimming took 7 bases from V and 3 from J; bases not matched to a gene: 3. The CDR3 has 13 residues. CDR1 SQVTM and CDR2 ANQGSEA come from the germline V gene. The DNA of the CDR3 is TGCAGCGGCGGACAGGGGGCAACAGATACGCAGTATTTT. Residues: CSGGQGATDTQYF.

J is TRBJ1-4 and V is TRBV9; a possible D gene is TRBD1 (5 bases). Trimming removed 3 bases at V and 5 bases at J, with 14 bases between. Germline V lookup: CDR1 SGDLS, CDR2 YYNGEE. This CDR3 spans 15 amino acids. CDR3 nucleotide sequence: TGTGCCAGCAGCGACGGGGGGGGATTGAATGAAAAACTGTTTTTT. Protein product: CASSDGGGLNEKLFF.

A few counts support this clone. This chain connects TRBV18 to TRBJ2-5; TRBD2 might be the D (6 bases). The CDR3 is 14 residues long. Deletions cut 1 base from V and 1 base from J, with 7 bases between. Germline V gives CDR1 KGHSH, CDR2 LQKENI. The CDR3 DNA sequence: TGTGCCAGCTCACCACGGGAGGTCCAAGAGACCCAGTACTTC. Residues: CASSPREVQETQYF.

The genes are TRBV19 and TRBJ2-6; the D is unclear. The CDR3 extends over 12 amino acids. Germline loops: CDR1 LNHDA, CDR2 SQIVND (reference sequence). V was shortened by 3 bases and J by 10 bases, with 7 bases between the two germline ends. The CDR3 coding sequence is TGTGCCAGTAGTATCGGGCGAAACGTCCTGACTTTC. Protein product: CASSIGRNVLTF.

This chain links TRBV19 with TRBJ2-7; TRBD1 matches 9 bases. CDR3 length equals 13 residues. CDR1 and CDR2 (germline): LNHDA, SQIVND (reference sequence). J gave up 6 bases and V 9 bases, and 9 bases lay outside the gene matches. The CDR3 nucleotides are TGTGCCAGCACCGGGACAGGGCCCTCCGAGCAGTACTTC. Encoded protein: CASTGTGPSEQYF.

V is TRBV4-3 and J is TRBJ2-5; D could derive from TRBD1 or TRBD2 (6 bases each). Trimming removed 1 base from V and 5 bases from J, with 17 bases in between. Germline CDR1 and CDR2: LGHNA and YSLEER. There are 16 residues in the CDR3. The CDR3 DNA reads TGCGCCAGCAGCCAAGCCGCGGAGGGGGTAGTGGAGACCCAGTACTTC. It specifies CASSQAAEGVVETQYF.

The genes are TRBV6-1 and TRBJ2-3; 14 positions agree with TRBD2. The CDR3 extends over 19 amino acids. The V gene end was trimmed by 3 bases and the J gene end by 4 bases; junction bases not matched to a gene: 12. Germline V gene sequence: CDR1 MNHNS, CDR2 SASEGT. The DNA of the CDR3 is TGTGCCAGCAGTGACCGACTAGCGGGAGGGCCCTTACAAGCAGATACGCAGTATTTT. This gives the protein CASSDRLAGGPLQADTQYF.

The rearrangement joins TRBV9 to TRBJ2-5, with D tentatively TRBD1 (5 bases). The germline V and J ends were trimmed by 1 base and 8 bases, with 15 bases remaining between them. Looked up from germline, CDR1 is SGDLS and CDR2 is YYNGEE. This CDR3 has 14 amino acids. CDR3 sequence: CASSVTWQGQTQYF. For the CDR3, the DNA is TGTGCCAGCAGCGTAACGTGGCAGGGCCAAACCCAGTACTTC.

V gene TRBV9 combines with J gene TRBJ2-6; D is ambiguous. The ends were cut back, 0 bases at V and 0 bases at J, with 13 bases in the middle. The CDR3 is 18 residues long. Germline lookup yields CDR1 SGDLS and CDR2 YYNGEE. CDR3 amino acids: CASSVGLMVLSGANVLTF. In DNA form, the CDR3 reads TGTGCCAGCAGCGTAGGATTAATGGTCCTCTCTGGGGCCAACGTCCTGACTTTC.

This clone is a singleton in its sample. The chain is built from TRBV5-6 and TRBJ2-1; 7 bases agree with TRBD2. The V and J ends lost 2 bases and 3 bases, in that order; junction bases with no gene match: 8. This CDR3 has 16 residues. Germline V gene sequence: CDR1 SGHDT, CDR2 YYEEEE. As DNA, the CDR3 is TGTGCCAGCAGCTTAGGTCCCGGGACTATCTACAATGAGCAGTTCTTC. Translating gives CASSLGPGTIYNEQFF. Full variable domain (rest looked up from reference TRBV5-6 and TRBJ2-1): DAGVTQSPTHLIKTRGQQVTLRCSPKSGHDTVSWYQQALGQGPQFIFQYYEEEERQRGNFPDRFSGHQFPNYSSELNVNALLLGDSALYLCASSLGPGTIYNEQFFGPGTRLTVL.

The chain is built from TRBV5-1 and TRBJ1-2; 10 bases align to TRBD1. This CDR3 has 14 amino acids. From germline, CDR1 is SGHRS and CDR2 YFSETQ. V lost 3 bases, J lost 5 bases, and 4 bases stayed unmatched. Here the CDR3 DNA reads TGCGCCAGCAGCTATGGACAGGGGGGATATGGCTACACCTTC. This encodes CASSYGQGGYGYTF.

The V gene is TRBV5-1, the J gene TRBJ2-3; D not certain. Germline V lookup: CDR1 SGHRS, CDR2 YFSETQ. The V end was cut by 4 bases, the J end by 3 bases, with 18 bases between. There are 16 residues in the CDR3. CDR3 sequence (DNA): TGCGCCAGCAGCCCTGACCCTGCAATCTGGACAGATACGCAGTATTTT. Translating gives CASSPDPAIWTDTQYF.

This clone was detected a few times. The genes are TRBV7-6 and TRBJ2-7; 7 bases agree with TRBD2. The CDR3 runs 15 residues. The trim removed 3 bases at V and 2 bases at J, leaving 7 bases unmatched. Germline CDR1 SGHVS, CDR2 FNYEAQ. The CDR3 protein is CASSLAGTKAYEQYF. CDR3 nucleotide sequence: TGTGCCAGCAGCTTGGCCGGGACTAAGGCCTACGAGCAGTACTTC.

This chain uses TRBV27 with TRBJ2-5; possibly TRBD2 for D (6 bases). The CDR3 has 14 amino acids. Trimming left V 5 bases short and J 2 bases short, with 12 bases between. From germline, CDR1 is MNHEY and CDR2 SMNVEV (reference sequence). The CDR3 loop reads CASSTLGGQETQYF. CDR3 nucleotide sequence: TGTGCCAGCAGTACACTTGGGGGGCAAGAGACCCAGTACTTC.

J is TRBJ2-1 and V is TRBV28; D might be TRBD1 (6 bases). Germline V CDR1 and CDR2: MDHEN, SYDVKM. The CDR3 has 14 amino acids. Trimming stripped 2 bases from V and 1 base from J, with 6 bases between. The DNA for the CDR3 is TGTGCCAGCAGTTTACAGGGGTCCTACAATGAGCAGTTCTTC. Its protein is CASSLQGSYNEQFF.

The genes are TRBV2 and TRBJ2-5; no clear D. This CDR3 has 13 amino acids. Trimming took 5 bases from V and 4 from J, leaving 11 bases between them. CDR1 and CDR2 (germline): SNHLY, FYNNEI. The CDR3 reads CASSRAARETQYF. In nucleotides, the CDR3 is TGTGCCAGCAGTCGGGCAGCTAGAGAGACCCAGTACTTC.

V usage is TRBV29-1 and J usage is TRBJ1-1, with D perhaps matching TRBD1 (5 bases). V was pared by 1 base and J by 4 bases, with 13 bases between. CDR3 length: 14 residues. Germline CDR1 and CDR2: SQVTM and ANQGSEA. The DNA for the CDR3 is TGCAGCGTTGAAGTCAAGGGGCGAATCACTGAAGCTTTCTTT. Translating it yields CSVEVKGRITEAFF.

The chain employs TRBV30 and TRBJ2-2; D remains unclear. Germline CDR1 GTSNPN, CDR2 SVGIG (reference sequence). The CDR3 has 12 amino acids. Trimming cost V 5 bases and J 4 bases, with 8 bases left between them. CDR3 residues: CAWGLSTGELFF. The CDR3 bases are TGTGCCTGGGGCTTGAGCACCGGGGAGCTGTTTTTT.

The chain employs TRBV6-5 and TRBJ2-2; no clear D. Germline V gives CDR1 MNHEY, CDR2 SVGAGI. The V end lost 2 bases, the J end lost 4 bases, and 11 bases lay between the germline ends. The CDR3 is 15 residues long. The DNA for the CDR3 is TGTGCCAGCAGTTACAGGGTGGCAGTCACCGGGGAGCTGTTTTTT. Residues: CASSYRVAVTGELFF.

The rearrangement links TRBV11-1 to TRBJ2-1; D might be TRBD2 (5 bases). The CDR3 consists of 13 residues. CDR1 SGHAT and CDR2 FQDESV come from the germline V gene (reference sequence). Trimming pared 5 bases from V and 2 bases from J, leaving 7 bases between. The chain's CDR3 is CASSPGTYNEQFF. In nucleotides, the CDR3 is TGTGCCAGCAGCCCCGGGACCTACAATGAGCAGTTCTTC.

The chain recombines TRBV5-1 with TRBJ1-3; D not certain. Germline V CDR1 and CDR2: SGHRS, YFSETQ. V lost 1 base to trimming and J lost 0 bases, with 5 bases between them. The CDR3 has 14 amino acids. CDR3: CASSLSSSGNTIYF. For the CDR3, the DNA is TGCGCCAGCAGCTTGTCCAGCTCTGGAAACACCATATATTTT.

The rearrangement joins TRBV7-3 to TRBJ2-1, with TRBD2 matching over 12 bases. Germline CDR1 reads SGHTA; CDR2 reads FQGTGA. The junction had 3 bases not matched to a gene; V was cut back by 5 bases and J by 4 bases. The length of the CDR3 is 15 residues. CDR3 amino acids: CASSAGLAGYNEQFF. The CDR3 nucleotides are TGTGCCAGCAGCGCTGGACTAGCGGGGTACAATGAGCAGTTCTTC.